This TCR beta chain was identified during a study of shared clonotypes between healthy human individuals. Notes on the study in general: Naive subsets tended to show greater estimated richness than memory subsets.

Splitting of CD4+ cells produced CD45RA+ naive and CD45RA-negative memory subsets. Germline CDR1 reads SGHNT; CDR2 reads YENEEA. The ends were cut back, 0 bases at V and 7 bases at J, with 13 bases in the middle. This CDR3 has 15 amino acids. To note about this clone: Its antigen is as yet unknown.

Clones were read by immunoSEQ multiplex PCR, and TCRdb kept only the in-frame ones, dropping some. Of some 2.1 million clones listed, roughly 96% were seen once; the top ten hold more than 0.1%. The sequenced material came from naive CD4+ T cells sorted from blood. Noted subset: CD45RA+ positively selected. The chain uses TRBV11-3 and TRBJ2-1, with unresolved D. The sequence was obtained from a young man in good health. As DNA, the CDR3 is TGTGCCAGCAGCTTAGATTACTGGAATTCAAATGAGCAGTTCTTC. This translates into CASSLDYWNSNEQFF.